This T cell receptor beta chain was sequenced in a study of PD-1 blockade in classical Hodgkin lymphoma. In the case of this clone: The antigen remains undetermined.

Overall study findings and caveats: Healthy donors were reported to have higher baseline TCR diversity than newly diagnosed patients. Factors driving the repertoire differences, possibly disease activity or prior therapy, remain undefined.

Assay used: immunoSEQ multiplex PCR; TCRdb lists only in-frame clones, some missing. The sample consists of about 23,000 clones, 90% of them appearing once. Time point: newly diagnosed, previously untreated cHL patient sample. Magnetic negative selection purified CD4+ T cells from thawed PBMCs. Acting as the comparison were PBMCs from newly diagnosed, untreated classical Hodgkin lymphoma. CDR3 length: 18 amino acids. V was clipped by 0 bases and J by 7 bases; unmatched bases: 12. Germline lookup yields CDR1 MGHRA and CDR2 YSYEKL. The TCR was taken from a human donor with classical Hodgkin lymphoma. The V gene is TRBV4-1, the J gene TRBJ2-3; TRBD2 agrees at 11 bases. The sequencing input was CD4+ T cells from blood. CDR3 sequence (DNA): TGCGCCAGCAGCCAAGATTGGAAAACTAGCGGGAGTAAATATACGCAGTATTTT. Translating gives CASSQDWKTSGSKYTQYF.